One and the same sample provided the 20 T cell receptor beta chains below, sequenced in a study of blood T cell repertoires in COVID-19. Generated by immunoSEQ multiplex PCR, the TCRdb table keeps only in-frame clones and is missing some. The repertoire consists of about 360,000 clones, with 70% to 90% occurring once and the leading ten covering approximately 2%. What was sequenced was PBMCs or T cells enriched from blood (not recorded which). The receptors here all came from a woman between 35 and 50 years old with acute COVID-19.

This rearrangement joins TRBV7-2 to TRBJ2-3; 8 nucleotides align to TRBD2. From germline, CDR1 is SGHTA and CDR2 FQGNSA. V gave up 5 bases and J gave up 4 bases; unmatched junction bases: 5. The CDR3 runs 14 residues. The CDR3 bases are TGTGCCAGCAGCCCCGGGGGGGCAGCAGATACGCAGTATTTT. Protein sequence: CASSPGGAADTQYF.

The chain carries TRBV11-2 and TRBJ1-2, with 8 bases fitting TRBD1. Per the germline V gene, CDR1 is SGHAT and CDR2 is FQNNGV. The CDR3 consists of 14 residues. After removal of 5 bases from V and 5 bases from J, the junction contained 7 bases not matched to a gene. CDR3 in amino acids: CASSARQGTYGYTF. The CDR3 nucleotides are TGTGCCAGCAGCGCCCGACAGGGGACGTATGGCTACACCTTC.

The chain is built from TRBV5-6 and TRBJ2-1; weak D call: TRBD2 (5 bases). This CDR3 is built from 14 residues. Germline-derived CDR1 and CDR2 are SGHDT and YYEEEE. V was cut by 0 bases and J by 1 base, with 5 bases left in between. This CDR3 reads CASSLAGSYNEQFF. The CDR3 coding sequence is TGTGCCAGCAGCTTGGCGGGGTCCTACAATGAGCAGTTCTTC.

The rearrangement links TRBV30 to TRBJ2-3, with D possibly being TRBD2 (6 bases). V lost 1 base, J lost 8 bases, and 13 bases lay in between. Germline V lookup: CDR1 GTSNPN, CDR2 SVGIG (reference sequence). The CDR3 is made up of 13 amino acids. CDR3 nucleotides: TGTGCCTGGAGTGACGGCCGGGGGATTACGCAGTATTTT. Translation gives CAWSDGRGITQYF.

This chain joins TRBV9 and TRBJ2-3, with TRBD1 matching over 12 bases. The CDR3 loop spans 16 amino acids. V shed 4 bases and J 6 bases; nucleotides not matched to a gene: 9. CDR1 SGDLS and CDR2 YYNGEE come from the germline V gene. This CDR3 is CASSSPGQGAGDTQYF. The DNA for the CDR3 is TGTGCCAGCAGCTCGCCGGGACAGGGGGCGGGGGATACGCAGTATTTT.

The V call is TRBV30, the J call TRBJ2-1, with 15 bases fitting TRBD2. Germline CDR1 is GTSNPN and CDR2 is SVGIG (reference sequence). The J segment lost 9 bases and the V segment lost 8 bases, leaving 8 bases of the junction unmatched. CDR3 length: 14 residues. This CDR3 reads CAGTSGGLGIEQFF. The CDR3 DNA follows: TGTGCCGGGACTAGCGGGGGGCTAGGGATTGAGCAGTTCTTC.

This clone was seen more than once but under ten times. The chain recombines TRBV6-5 with TRBJ2-2; 7 bases line up with TRBD2. Germline V CDR1 and CDR2: MNHEY, SVGAGI. V was pared by 1 base and J by 4 bases, with 6 bases of the junction left unmatched. The CDR3 spans 16 residues. CDR3 sequence: CASSYLGGRGTGELFF. The CDR3 bases are TGTGCCAGCAGTTACTTGGGGGGGAGGGGCACCGGGGAGCTGTTTTTT.

The CDR3 loop is CASNLAGGPRETQYF. The CDR3 coding sequence is TGTGCCAGCAATCTAGCGGGGGGCCCAAGGGAGACCCAGTACTTC. The chain combines TRBV2 with TRBJ2-5, with TRBD2 matching over 11 bases. This CDR3 contains 15 residues. Germline-derived CDR1 and CDR2 are SNHLY and FYNNEI. J lost 5 bases, V lost 7 bases, and 9 bases had no gene match.

The V call is TRBV6-1, the J call TRBJ2-3; 10 positions match TRBD2. The CDR3 spans 16 residues. The germline gives CDR1 MNHNS, CDR2 SASEGT. J was trimmed by 2 bases and V by 2 bases; bases with no gene match: 4. The CDR3 region has the DNA TGTGCCAGCAGTGAACTAGGACTAGCGGTCACAGATACGCAGTATTTT. Its translation: CASSELGLAVTDTQYF.

The chain has TRBV2 and TRBJ2-7, with D maybe TRBD2 (5 bases). Germline V CDR1 and CDR2: SNHLY, FYNNEI. CDR3 length: 12 residues. V was pared by 4 bases and J by 3 bases, with 7 bases between. The CDR3 loop is CASSAEGYEQYF. The CDR3 DNA reads TGTGCCAGCAGTGCCGAGGGCTACGAGCAGTACTTC.

Turning to this clone: The sample contains more than one DNA sequence encoding this CDR3. The chain employs TRBV10-1 and TRBJ1-6; TRBD1 is a possible D gene (5 bases). The V end was cut by 5 bases, the J end by 0 bases, with 11 bases between. This CDR3 contains 16 residues. Looked up from germline, CDR1 is WNHNN and CDR2 is SYGVQD (reference sequence). The DNA for the CDR3 is TGCGCCAGCAGTCGACCCGGGGGCTCCTATAATTCACCCCTCCACTTT. Protein: CASSRPGGSYNSPLHF.

This clone was seen only once. CDR3 sequence (DNA): TGTGCCAGCAGTTACTCCCGGACAGGTGTAGAGCAGTACTTC. It yields the protein CASSYSRTGVEQYF. The chain has TRBV6-2 or TRBV6-3 and TRBJ2-7; the match to TRBD1 covers 7 bases. This CDR3 region has 14 residues. Germline V gene data show CDR1 as MNHEY and CDR2 as SVGEGT. V lost 0 bases, J lost 7 bases, and 6 bases stayed unmatched.

V usage is TRBV15 and J usage is TRBJ2-7; 7 positions match TRBD2. Germline V gives CDR1 LNHNV, CDR2 YYDKDF (reference sequence). The ends lost 1 base at V and 2 bases at J; junction bases unmatched: 5. The CDR3 is 15 amino acids. CDR3: CATSRASSGTYEQYF. The CDR3 nucleotides are TGTGCCACCAGCAGAGCTTCTAGCGGAACCTACGAGCAGTACTTC.

The chain is built from TRBV3-1 (or the pseudogene TRBV3-2) and TRBJ1-1; D unresolved. The germline CDR1 and CDR2 sequences are LGHDT and YNNKEL (reference sequence). The CDR3 extends over 14 amino acids. V gave up 1 base and J gave up 3 bases, with 9 bases separating them. CDR3 nucleotides: TGTGCCAGCAGCCAAGTCTCCTACGACACTGAAGCTTTCTTT. Translation: CASSQVSYDTEAFF.

The CDR3 reads CASSPHTDTQYF. The CDR3 DNA reads TGTGCCAGCTCACCCCACACAGATACGCAGTATTTT. The J gene is TRBJ2-3, the V gene TRBV18; D is undetermined. V lost 3 bases, J lost 2 bases, and 3 bases lay in between. There are 12 residues in the CDR3. The germline V gene has CDR1 KGHSH and CDR2 LQKENI.

The V and J genes are TRBV5-1 and TRBJ2-7; 7 nucleotides agree with TRBD2. CDR1 and CDR2 (germline): SGHRS, YFSETQ. The J segment lost 4 bases and the V segment lost 4 bases, leaving 8 bases of the junction unmatched. The length of the CDR3 is 14 residues. As DNA, the CDR3 is TGCGCCAGCAGCCCAAGGACTAGTTCATACGAGCAGTACTTC. Translation gives CASSPRTSSYEQYF. The complete variable domain, with remaining parts taken from reference TRBV5-1 and TRBJ2-7, reads KAGVTQTPRYLIKTRGQQVTLSCSPISGHRSVSWYQQTPGQGLQFLFEYFSETQRNKGNFPGRFSGRQFSNSRSEMNVSTLELGDSALYLCASSPRTSSYEQYFGPGTRLTVT.

The rearrangement links TRBV19 to TRBJ2-7, with D possibly being TRBD1 (6 bases). CDR1 and CDR2 from the germline V gene are LNHDA and SQIVND (reference sequence). This CDR3 has 15 residues. The V end was cut by 2 bases, the J end by 5 bases, with 16 bases between. The CDR3 DNA is TGTGCCAGTAGTATATCTGCAGGGGCTTTGAACGAGCAGTACTTC. It encodes CASSISAGALNEQYF.

The chain is built from TRBV28 and TRBJ2-3, with D unclear. V was clipped by 7 bases and J by 2 bases, with 16 bases between them. Germline V lookup: CDR1 MDHEN, CDR2 SYDVKM. The CDR3 consists of 15 residues. In DNA, the CDR3 is TGTGCCAGCACCAGCTCGAGGCCGTCCACAGATACGCAGTATTTT. Its protein is CASTSSRPSTDTQYF.

In this sample, this clone turned up a few times. The chain has TRBV20-1 and TRBJ1-6, with D unresolved. Between the trimmed V and J ends, which lost 5 bases and 15 bases, there was a span of 14 bases. Looked up from germline, CDR1 is DFQATT and CDR2 is SNEGSKA (reference sequence). The CDR3 runs to 11 residues. The CDR3 DNA is TGCAGTGCTGAGACGGCAGGCAGCCTCCACTTT. It translates to CSAETAGSLHF.

The genes are TRBV3-1 (or the pseudogene TRBV3-2) and TRBJ2-5; possible D gene TRBD1, 6 bases. CDR3 size: 14 residues. V was pared by 1 base and J by 7 bases, with 13 bases between. Germline CDR1 LGHDT, CDR2 YNNKEL (reference sequence). CDR3 amino acids: CASSQGSQQGTQYF. The CDR3 bases are TGTGCCAGCAGCCAAGGATCCCAACAGGGGACCCAGTACTTC.